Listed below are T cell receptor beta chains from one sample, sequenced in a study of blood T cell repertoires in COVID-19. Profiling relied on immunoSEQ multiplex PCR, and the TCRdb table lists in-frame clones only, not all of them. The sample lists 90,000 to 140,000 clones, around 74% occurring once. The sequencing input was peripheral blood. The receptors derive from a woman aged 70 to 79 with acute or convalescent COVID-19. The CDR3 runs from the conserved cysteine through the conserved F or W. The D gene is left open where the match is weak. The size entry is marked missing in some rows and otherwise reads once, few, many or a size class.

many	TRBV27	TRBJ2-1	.	TGTGCCAGCAGTTTACTAACCACCAGGGAAGGTGAGCAGTTCTTC	CASSLLTTREGEQFF
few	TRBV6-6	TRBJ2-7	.	TGTGCCAGCACCGCATCGGGGGTCACCAATCCCTACGAGCAGTACTTC	CASTASGVTNPYEQYF
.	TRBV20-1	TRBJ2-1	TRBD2	TGCAGTGCTAGTTGGCGGGGGGCTTACAATGAGCAGTTCTTC	CSASWRGAYNEQFF
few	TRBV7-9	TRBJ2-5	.	TGTGCCAGCAGCTTCCGACAGGGGAGGGTGGAGACCCAGTACTTC	CASSFRQGRVETQYF
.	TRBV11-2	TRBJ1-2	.	TGTGCCAGCAGCTTTCTGGGGGCGGAGGGCTACACCTTC	CASSFLGAEGYTF
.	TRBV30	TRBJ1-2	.	TGTGCCTGGAGTGGCTCGGAGGGAGGCTACACCTTC	CAWSGSEGGYTF
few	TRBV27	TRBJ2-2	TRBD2	TGTGCCAGCAGTTACGCGGGGGGCGCGTCCGGGGAGCTGTTTTTT	CASSYAGGASGELFF
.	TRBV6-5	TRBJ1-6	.	TGTGCCAGCAGTTACGGGGGCAGGGCGCGAAATTCACCCCTCCACTTT	CASSYGGRARNSPLHF
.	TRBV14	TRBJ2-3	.	TGTGCCAGCAGCCAAGAAAAACAGGGCACAACTAGCACAGATACGCAGTATTTT	CASSQEKQGTTSTDTQYF
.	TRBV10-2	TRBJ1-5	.	TGCGCCAGCAGTGACCACAATCAGCCCCAGCATTTT	CASSDHNQPQHF
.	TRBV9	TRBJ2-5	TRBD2	TGTGCCAGCAGCGTAGCTTTCGCGGGGGGCTCCCAAGAGACCCAGTACTTC	CASSVAFAGGSQETQYF
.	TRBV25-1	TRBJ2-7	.	TGTGCCAGCAGTGAGGGTCGACGGAGTTATATAGACGAGCAGTACTTC	CASSEGRRSYIDEQYF
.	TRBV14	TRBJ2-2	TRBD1	TGTGCCAGCAGCCAGCTTACAGGGGGCCGGGGCGGGGAGCTGTTTTTT	CASSQLTGGRGGELFF
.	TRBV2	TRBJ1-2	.	TGTGCCAGCAGTGACTGGACTCTTCGGGGCTACACCTTC	CASSDWTLRGYTF
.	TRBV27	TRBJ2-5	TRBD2	TGTGCCAGCAGTTTCCTAGCGGGGGGCCGAGGAACCCAAGAGACCCAGTACTTC	CASSFLAGGRGTQETQYF
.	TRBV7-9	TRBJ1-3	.	TGTGCCAGCAGCTCCTTCAGAAGCTCTGGAAACACCATATATTTT	CASSSFRSSGNTIYF
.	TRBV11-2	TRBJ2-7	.	TGTGCCAGCAGCTTAGAAGTCAGGGTCTCCTACGAGCAGTACTTC	CASSLEVRVSYEQYF
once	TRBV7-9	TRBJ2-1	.	TGTGCCAGCAGCTTGGGCAACTACAATGAGCAGTTCTTC	CASSLGNYNEQFF
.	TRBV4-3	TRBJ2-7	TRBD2	TGCGCCAGCAGCCAAGTGGCGGGGGGTTCCTACGAGCAGTACTTC	CASSQVAGGSYEQYF
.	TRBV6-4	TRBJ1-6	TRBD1	TGTGCCAGCAGTGACTCGGCAGGGGGCCATAATTCACCCCTCCACTTT	CASSDSAGGHNSPLHF
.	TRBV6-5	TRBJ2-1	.	TGTGCCAGCGAAAACCAGGGTCTTGGATTGAATGAGCAGTTCTTC	CASENQGLGLNEQFF
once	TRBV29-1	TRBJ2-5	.	TGCAGCGTTGTTCCCCAGGAGACCCAGTACTTC	CSVVPQETQYF
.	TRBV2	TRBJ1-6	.	TGTGCCAGCAATGGGGGCTACTTTTCACCCCTCCACTTT	CASNGGYFSPLHF